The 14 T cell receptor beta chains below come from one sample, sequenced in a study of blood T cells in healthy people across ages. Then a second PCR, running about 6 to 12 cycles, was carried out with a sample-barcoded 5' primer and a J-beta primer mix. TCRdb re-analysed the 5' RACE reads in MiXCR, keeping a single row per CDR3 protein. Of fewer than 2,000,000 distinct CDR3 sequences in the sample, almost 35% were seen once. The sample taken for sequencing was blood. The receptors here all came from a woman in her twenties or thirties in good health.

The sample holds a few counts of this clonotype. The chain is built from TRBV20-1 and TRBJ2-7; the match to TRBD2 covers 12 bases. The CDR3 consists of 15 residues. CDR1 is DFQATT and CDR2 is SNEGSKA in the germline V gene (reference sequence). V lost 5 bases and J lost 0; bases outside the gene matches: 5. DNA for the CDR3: TGCAGTGCTGGGGGACTAGCGGGTAGCTCCTACGAGCAGTACTTC. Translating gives CSAGGLAGSSYEQYF.

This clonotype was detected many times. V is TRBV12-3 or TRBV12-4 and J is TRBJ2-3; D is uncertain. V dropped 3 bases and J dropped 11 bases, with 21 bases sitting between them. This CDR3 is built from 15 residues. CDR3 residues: CASSFLNSPNRQQYF. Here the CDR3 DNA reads TGTGCCAGCAGTTTCTTAAACTCCCCGAACCGTCAGCAGTATTTT.

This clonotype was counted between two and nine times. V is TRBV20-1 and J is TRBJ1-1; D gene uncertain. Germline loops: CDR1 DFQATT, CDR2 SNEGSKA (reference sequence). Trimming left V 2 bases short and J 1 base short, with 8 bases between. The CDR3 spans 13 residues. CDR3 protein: CSARPTENTEAFF. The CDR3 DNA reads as TGCAGTGCTAGACCTACAGAGAACACTGAAGCTTTCTTT.

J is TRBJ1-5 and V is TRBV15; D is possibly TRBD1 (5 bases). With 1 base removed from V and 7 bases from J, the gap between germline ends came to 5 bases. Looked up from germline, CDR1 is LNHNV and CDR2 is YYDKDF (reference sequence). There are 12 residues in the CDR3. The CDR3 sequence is CATSRAGQPQHF. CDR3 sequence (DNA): TGTGCCACCAGCAGAGCAGGGCAGCCCCAGCATTTT. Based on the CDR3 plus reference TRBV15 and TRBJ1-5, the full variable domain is DAMVIQNPRYQVTQFGKPVTLSCSQTLNHNVMYWYQQKSSQAPKLLFHYYDKDFNNEADTPDNFQSRRPNTSFCFLDIRSPGLGDTAMYLCATSRAGQPQHFGDGTRLSIL.

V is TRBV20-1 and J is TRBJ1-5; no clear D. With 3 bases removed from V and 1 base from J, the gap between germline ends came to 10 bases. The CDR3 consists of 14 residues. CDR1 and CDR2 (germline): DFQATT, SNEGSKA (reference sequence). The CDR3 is CSASRDISNQPQHF. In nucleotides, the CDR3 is TGCAGTGCTAGTAGAGACATAAGCAATCAGCCCCAGCATTTT.

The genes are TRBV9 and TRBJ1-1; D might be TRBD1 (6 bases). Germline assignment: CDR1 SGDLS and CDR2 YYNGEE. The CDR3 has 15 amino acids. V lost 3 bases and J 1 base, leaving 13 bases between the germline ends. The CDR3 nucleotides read TGTGCCAGCAGCGGGGGGGGCACTGGGAACACTGAAGCTTTCTTT. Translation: CASSGGGTGNTEAFF.

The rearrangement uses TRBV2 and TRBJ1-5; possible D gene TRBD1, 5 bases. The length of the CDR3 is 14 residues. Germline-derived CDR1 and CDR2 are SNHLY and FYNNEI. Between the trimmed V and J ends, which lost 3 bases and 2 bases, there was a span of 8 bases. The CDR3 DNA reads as TGTGCCAGCAGTGAGGGGGAGGGCAATCAGCCCCAGCATTTT. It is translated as CASSEGEGNQPQHF.

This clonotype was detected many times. Here the CDR3 reads CASSVGGGGEQFF. In DNA, the CDR3 is TGTGCCAGCAGCGTAGGCGGAGGTGGAGAGCAGTTCTTC. This sequence joins TRBV9 and TRBJ2-1; D possibly corresponds to TRBD2 (5 bases). CDR3 length: 13 residues. The V gene's germline CDR1 is SGDLS and CDR2 YYNGEE. Trimming pared 0 bases from V and 10 bases from J, leaving 11 bases between. The whole variable domain, remainder taken from reference TRBV9 and TRBJ2-1, is DSGVTQTPKHLITATGQRVTLRCSPRSGDLSVYWYQQSLDQGLQFLIQYYNGEERAKGNILERFSAQQFPDLHSELNLSSLELGDSALYFCASSVGGGGEQFFGPGTRLTVL.

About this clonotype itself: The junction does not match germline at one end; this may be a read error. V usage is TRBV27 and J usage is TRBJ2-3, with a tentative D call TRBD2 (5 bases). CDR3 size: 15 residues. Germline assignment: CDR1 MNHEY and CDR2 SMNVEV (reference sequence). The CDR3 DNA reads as TGTGCCAGCAGCCTGAGGGTCCGAAGCACAGCTACGCAGTATTTT. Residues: CASSLRVRSTATQYF.

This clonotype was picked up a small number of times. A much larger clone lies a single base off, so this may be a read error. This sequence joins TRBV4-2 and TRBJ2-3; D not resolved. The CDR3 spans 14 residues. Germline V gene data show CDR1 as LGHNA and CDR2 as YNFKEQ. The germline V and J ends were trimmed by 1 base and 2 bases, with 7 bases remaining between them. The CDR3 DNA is TGTGCCAGCAGCCAAGGTACAGACACAGATACGCAGTATTTT. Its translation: CASSQGTDTDTQYF.

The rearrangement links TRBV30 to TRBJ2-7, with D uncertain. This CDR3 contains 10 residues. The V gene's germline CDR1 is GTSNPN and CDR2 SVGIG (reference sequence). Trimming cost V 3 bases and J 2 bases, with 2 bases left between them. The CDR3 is CAWSPYEQYF. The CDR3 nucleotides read TGTGCCTGGAGCCCCTACGAGCAGTACTTC.

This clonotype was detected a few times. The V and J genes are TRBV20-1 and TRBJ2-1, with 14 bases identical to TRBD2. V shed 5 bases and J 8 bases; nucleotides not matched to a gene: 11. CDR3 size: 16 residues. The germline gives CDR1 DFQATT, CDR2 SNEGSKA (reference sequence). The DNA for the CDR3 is TGCAGTGCTGGACCCAAGACTAGCGGGAGGGCTTATGAGCAGTTCTTC. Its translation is CSAGPKTSGRAYEQFF.

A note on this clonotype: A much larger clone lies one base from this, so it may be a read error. The CDR3 DNA is TGCGCCAGCAGCTTGGAAGGGGAAGATACGCAGTATTTT. Its protein product is CASSLEGEDTQYF. This chain connects TRBV5-1 to TRBJ2-3; TRBD1 is a possible D gene (5 bases). The CDR3 length is 13 residues. With 0 bases removed from V and 5 bases from J, the gap between germline ends came to 7 bases. From germline, CDR1 is SGHRS and CDR2 YFSETQ. The whole variable domain, remainder taken from reference TRBV5-1 and TRBJ2-3, is KAGVTQTPRYLIKTRGQQVTLSCSPISGHRSVSWYQQTPGQGLQFLFEYFSETQRNKGNFPGRFSGRQFSNSRSEMNVSTLELGDSALYLCASSLEGEDTQYFGPGTRLTVL.

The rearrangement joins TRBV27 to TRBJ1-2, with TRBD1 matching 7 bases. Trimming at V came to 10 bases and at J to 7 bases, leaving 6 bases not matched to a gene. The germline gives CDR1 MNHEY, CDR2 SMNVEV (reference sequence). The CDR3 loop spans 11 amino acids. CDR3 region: CATGGPLGYTF. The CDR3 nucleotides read TGTGCCACAGGGGGTCCCCTTGGCTACACCTTC.